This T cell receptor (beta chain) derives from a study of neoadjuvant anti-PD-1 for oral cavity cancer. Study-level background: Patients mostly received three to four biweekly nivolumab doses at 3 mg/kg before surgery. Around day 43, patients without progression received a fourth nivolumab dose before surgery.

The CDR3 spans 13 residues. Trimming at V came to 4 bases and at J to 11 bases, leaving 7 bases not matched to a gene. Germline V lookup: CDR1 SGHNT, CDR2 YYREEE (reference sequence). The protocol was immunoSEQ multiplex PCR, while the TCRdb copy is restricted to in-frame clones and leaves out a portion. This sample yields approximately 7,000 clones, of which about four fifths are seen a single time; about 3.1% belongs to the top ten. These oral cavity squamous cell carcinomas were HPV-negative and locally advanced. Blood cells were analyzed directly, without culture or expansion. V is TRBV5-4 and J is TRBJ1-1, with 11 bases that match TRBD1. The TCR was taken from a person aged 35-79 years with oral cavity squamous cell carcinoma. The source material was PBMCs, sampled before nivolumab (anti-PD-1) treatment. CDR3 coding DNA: TGTGCCAGCAGCGAGGGGACAGGGGGTACGGCTTTCTTT. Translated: CASSEGTGGTAFF.